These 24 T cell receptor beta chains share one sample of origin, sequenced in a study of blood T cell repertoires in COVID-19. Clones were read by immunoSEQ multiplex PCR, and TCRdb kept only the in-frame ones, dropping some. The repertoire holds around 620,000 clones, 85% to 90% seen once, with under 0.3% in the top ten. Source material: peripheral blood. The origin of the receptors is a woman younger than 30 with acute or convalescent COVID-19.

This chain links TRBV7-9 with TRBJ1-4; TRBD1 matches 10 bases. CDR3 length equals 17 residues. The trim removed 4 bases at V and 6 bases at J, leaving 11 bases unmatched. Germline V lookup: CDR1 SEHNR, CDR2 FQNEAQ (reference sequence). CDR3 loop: CASSSDPWGTGDEKLFF. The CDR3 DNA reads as TGTGCCAGCAGCTCCGACCCCTGGGGGACAGGGGATGAAAAACTGTTTTTT. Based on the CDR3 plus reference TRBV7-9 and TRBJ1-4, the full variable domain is DTGVSQNPRHKITKRGQNVTFRCDPISEHNRLYWYRQTLGQGPEFLTYFQNEAQLEKSRLLSDRFSAERPKGSFSTLEIQRTEQGDSAMYLCASSSDPWGTGDEKLFFGSGTQLSVL.

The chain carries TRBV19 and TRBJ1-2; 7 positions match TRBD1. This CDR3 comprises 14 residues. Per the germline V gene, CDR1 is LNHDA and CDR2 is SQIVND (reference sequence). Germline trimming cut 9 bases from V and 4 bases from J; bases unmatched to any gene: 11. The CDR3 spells CASHLQGDPYGYTF. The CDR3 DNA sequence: TGTGCCAGCCACCTTCAGGGGGACCCCTATGGCTACACCTTC.

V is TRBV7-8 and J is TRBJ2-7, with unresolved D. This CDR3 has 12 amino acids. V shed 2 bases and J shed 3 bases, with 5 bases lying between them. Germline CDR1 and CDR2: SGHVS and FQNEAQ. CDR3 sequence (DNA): TGTGCCAGCAGCTTACACAGCTACGAGCAGTACTTC. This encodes CASSLHSYEQYF.

The CDR3 region has the DNA TGTGCCACCAGGGACAGCTCGACAGGCAATGGTTTCTTT. Amino acid sequence: CATRDSSTGNGFF. V usage is TRBV28 and J usage is TRBJ1-1, with 7 bases that match TRBD1. The CDR3 sequence is 13 residues long. With V trimmed by 10 bases and J by 13 bases, 18 bases remained unmatched. CDR1 is MDHEN, CDR2 SYDVKM, per germline. The whole variable domain, filled in from reference TRBV28 and TRBJ1-1, reads DVKVTQSSRYLVKRTGEKVFLECVQDMDHENMFWYRQDPGLGLRLIYFSYDVKMKEKGDIPEGYSVSREKKERFSLILESASTNQTSMYLCATRDSSTGNGFFGQGTRLTVV.

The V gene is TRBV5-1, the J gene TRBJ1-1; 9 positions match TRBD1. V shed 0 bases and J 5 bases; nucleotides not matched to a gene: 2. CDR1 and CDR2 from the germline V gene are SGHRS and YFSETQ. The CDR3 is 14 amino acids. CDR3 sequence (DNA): TGCGCCAGCAGCTTGGACAGGGGGCTTACTGAAGCTTTCTTT. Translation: CASSLDRGLTEAFF.

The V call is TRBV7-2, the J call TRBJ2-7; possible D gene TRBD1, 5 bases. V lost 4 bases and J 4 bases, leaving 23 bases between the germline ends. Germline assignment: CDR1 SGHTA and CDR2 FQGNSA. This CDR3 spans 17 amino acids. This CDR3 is CASSYTSRRQNIYEQYF. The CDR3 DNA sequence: TGTGCCAGCAGCTATACGTCTCGGAGACAGAATATATACGAGCAGTACTTC.

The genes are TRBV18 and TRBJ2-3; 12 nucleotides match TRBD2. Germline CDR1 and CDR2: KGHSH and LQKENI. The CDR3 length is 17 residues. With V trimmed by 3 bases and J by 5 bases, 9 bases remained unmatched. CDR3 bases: TGTGCCAGCTCACCGTCGGGACTAGCGGGCATCGGAGATACGCAGTATTTT. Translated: CASSPSGLAGIGDTQYF.

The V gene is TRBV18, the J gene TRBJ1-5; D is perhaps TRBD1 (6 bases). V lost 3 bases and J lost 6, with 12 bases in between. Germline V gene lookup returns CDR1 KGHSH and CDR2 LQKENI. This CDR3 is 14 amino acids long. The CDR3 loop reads CASSPAGQSQPQHF. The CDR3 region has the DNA TGTGCCAGCTCACCGGCCGGACAGTCTCAGCCCCAGCATTTT.

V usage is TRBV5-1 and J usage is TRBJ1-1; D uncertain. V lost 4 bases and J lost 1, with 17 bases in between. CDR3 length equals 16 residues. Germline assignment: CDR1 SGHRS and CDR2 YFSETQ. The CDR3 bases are TGCGCCAGCAGCAAGACACCCCAAGCCAGGAACACTGAAGCTTTCTTT. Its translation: CASSKTPQARNTEAFF.

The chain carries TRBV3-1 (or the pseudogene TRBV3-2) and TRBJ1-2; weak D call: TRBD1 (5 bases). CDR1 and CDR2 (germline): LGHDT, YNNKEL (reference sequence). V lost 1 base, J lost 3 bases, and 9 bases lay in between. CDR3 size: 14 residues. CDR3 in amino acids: CASSQGGTDYGYTF. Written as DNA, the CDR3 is TGTGCCAGCAGCCAAGGCGGGACCGACTATGGCTACACCTTC.

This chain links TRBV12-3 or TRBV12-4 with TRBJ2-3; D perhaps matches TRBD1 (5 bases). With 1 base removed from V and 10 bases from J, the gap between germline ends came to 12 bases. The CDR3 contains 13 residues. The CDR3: CASSLVGQGSQYF. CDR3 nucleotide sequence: TGTGCCAGCAGTTTAGTGGGTCAGGGTTCGCAGTATTTT.

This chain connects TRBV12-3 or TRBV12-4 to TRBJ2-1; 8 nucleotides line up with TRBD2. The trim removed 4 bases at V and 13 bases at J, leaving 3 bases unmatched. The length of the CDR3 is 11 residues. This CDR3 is CASSYSGVQFF. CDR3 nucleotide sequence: TGTGCCAGCAGTTATAGCGGGGTCCAGTTCTTC.

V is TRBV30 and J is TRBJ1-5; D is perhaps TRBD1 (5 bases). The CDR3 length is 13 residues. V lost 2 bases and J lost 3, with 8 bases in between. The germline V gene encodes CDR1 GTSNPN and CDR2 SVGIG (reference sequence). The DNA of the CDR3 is TGTGCCTGGAGTACAGGCCCCAATCAGCCCCAGCATTTT. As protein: CAWSTGPNQPQHF.

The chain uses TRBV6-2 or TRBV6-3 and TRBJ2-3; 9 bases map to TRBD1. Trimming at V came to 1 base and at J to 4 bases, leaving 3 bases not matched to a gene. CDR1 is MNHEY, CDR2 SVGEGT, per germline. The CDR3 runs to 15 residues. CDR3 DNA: TGTGCCAGCAGTTACTTAACAGGGGGCGCAGATACGCAGTATTTT. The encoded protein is CASSYLTGGADTQYF.

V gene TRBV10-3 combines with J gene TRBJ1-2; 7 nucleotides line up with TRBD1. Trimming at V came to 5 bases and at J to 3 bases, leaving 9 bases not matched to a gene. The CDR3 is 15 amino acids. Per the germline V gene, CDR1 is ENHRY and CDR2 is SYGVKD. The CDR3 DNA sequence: TGTGCCATCAGTTTAGACAGGGCCAAGGACTATGGCTACACCTTC. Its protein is CAISLDRAKDYGYTF.

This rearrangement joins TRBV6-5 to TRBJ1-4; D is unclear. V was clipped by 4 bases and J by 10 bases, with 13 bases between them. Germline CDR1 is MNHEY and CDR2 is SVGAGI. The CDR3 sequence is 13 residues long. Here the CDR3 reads CASSSDMVGKLFF. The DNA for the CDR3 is TGTGCCAGCAGTTCTGACATGGTTGGAAAACTGTTTTTT.

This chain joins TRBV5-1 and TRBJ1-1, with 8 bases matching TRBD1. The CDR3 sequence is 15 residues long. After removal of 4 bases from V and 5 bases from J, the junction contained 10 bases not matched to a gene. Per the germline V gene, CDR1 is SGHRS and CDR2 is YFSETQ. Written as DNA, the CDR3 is TGCGCCAGCAGCGACTCAGGACAGGGCGGAACTGAAGCTTTCTTT. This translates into CASSDSGQGGTEAFF.

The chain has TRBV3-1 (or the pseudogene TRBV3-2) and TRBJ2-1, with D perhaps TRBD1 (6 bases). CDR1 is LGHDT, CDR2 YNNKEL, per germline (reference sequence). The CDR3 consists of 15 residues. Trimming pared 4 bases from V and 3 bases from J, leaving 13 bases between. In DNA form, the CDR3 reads TGTGCCAGCAGCCCAAGACAGGTTCTCTACAATGAGCAGTTCTTC. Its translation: CASSPRQVLYNEQFF.

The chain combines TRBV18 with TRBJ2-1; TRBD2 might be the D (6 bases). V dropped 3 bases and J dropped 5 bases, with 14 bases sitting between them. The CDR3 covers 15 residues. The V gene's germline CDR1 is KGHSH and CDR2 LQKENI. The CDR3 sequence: CASSPRPGLDNEQFF. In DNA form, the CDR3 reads TGTGCCAGCTCACCCAGGCCGGGACTCGACAATGAGCAGTTCTTC. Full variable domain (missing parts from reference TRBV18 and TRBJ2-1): NAGVMQNPRHLVRRRGQEARLRCSPMKGHSHVYWYRQLPEEGLKFMVYLQKENIIDESGMPKERFSAEFPKEGPSILRIQQVVRGDSAAYFCASSPRPGLDNEQFFGPGTRLTVL.

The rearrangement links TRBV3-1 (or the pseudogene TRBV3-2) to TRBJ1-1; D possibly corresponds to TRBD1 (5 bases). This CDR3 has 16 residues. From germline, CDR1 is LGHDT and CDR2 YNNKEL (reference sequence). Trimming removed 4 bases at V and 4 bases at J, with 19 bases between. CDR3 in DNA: TGTGCCAGCAGCCGAGACTCGGGGGGAGCGGGCACTGAAGCTTTCTTT. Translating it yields CASSRDSGGAGTEAFF.

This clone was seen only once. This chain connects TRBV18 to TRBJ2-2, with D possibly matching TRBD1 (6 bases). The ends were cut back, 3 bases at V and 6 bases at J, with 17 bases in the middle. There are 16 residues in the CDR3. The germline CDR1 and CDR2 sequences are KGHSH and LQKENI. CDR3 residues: CASSPSQGKLAGELFF. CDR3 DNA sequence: TGTGCCAGCTCACCGAGTCAGGGGAAGTTGGCCGGGGAGCTGTTTTTT.

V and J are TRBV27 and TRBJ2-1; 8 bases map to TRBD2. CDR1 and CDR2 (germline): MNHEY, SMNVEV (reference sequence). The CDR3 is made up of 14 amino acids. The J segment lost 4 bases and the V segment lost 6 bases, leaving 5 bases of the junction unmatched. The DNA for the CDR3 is TGTGCCAGCAGGAACGGGGGGGATTACAATGAGCAGTTCTTC. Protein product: CASRNGGDYNEQFF.

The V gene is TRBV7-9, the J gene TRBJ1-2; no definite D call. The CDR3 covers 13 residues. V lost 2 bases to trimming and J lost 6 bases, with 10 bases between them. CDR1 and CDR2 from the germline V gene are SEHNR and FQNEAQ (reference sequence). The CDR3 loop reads CASSLTNKDGYTF. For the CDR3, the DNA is TGTGCCAGCAGCTTAACTAACAAGGATGGCTACACCTTC.

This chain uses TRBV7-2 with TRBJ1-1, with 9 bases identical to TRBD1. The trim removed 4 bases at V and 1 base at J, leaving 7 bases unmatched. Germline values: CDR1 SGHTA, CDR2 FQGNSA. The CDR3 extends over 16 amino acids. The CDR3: CASSSSWTGANTEAFF. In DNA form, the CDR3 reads TGTGCCAGCAGCTCGTCGTGGACAGGGGCGAACACTGAAGCTTTCTTT.